The 24 T cell receptor beta chains reported below all come from one sample, sequenced in a study of blood T cell repertoires in COVID-19. Sequencing was performed with immunoSEQ multiplex PCR; in TCRdb, only in-frame clones are kept and a portion is missing. Of about 270,000 clones in the sample, over 75% were seen once. Sequencing was done on a sample of peripheral blood. All receptors derive from a human donor in a cohort sampled during active COVID-19.

The gene calls are TRBV27 and TRBJ1-2; TRBD1 matches 8 bases. Germline lookup yields CDR1 MNHEY and CDR2 SMNVEV (reference sequence). V gave up 6 bases and J gave up 4 bases; unmatched junction bases: 7. The CDR3 runs to 14 residues. The CDR3 here is CASSPGQALYGYTF. CDR3 bases: TGTGCCAGCAGCCCGGGACAGGCGCTCTATGGCTACACCTTC.

In DNA, the CDR3 is TGTGCCAGTAGGGCCCAGATTTACACTGAAGCTTTCTTT. As protein: CASRAQIYTEAFF. J is TRBJ1-1 and V is TRBV19; D unclear. The CDR3 totals 13 residues. CDR1 is LNHDA, CDR2 SQIVND, per germline (reference sequence). V was cut by 6 bases and J by 3 bases, with 11 bases left in between. Supplemented by reference TRBV19 and TRBJ1-1, the full variable domain reads DGGITQSPKYLFRKEGQNVTLSCEQNLNHDAMYWYRQDPGQGLRLIYYSQIVNDFQKGDIAEGYSVSREKKESFPLTVTSAQKNPTAFYLCASRAQIYTEAFFGQGTRLTVV.

The chain is built from TRBV7-2 and TRBJ2-3; D may be TRBD2 (6 bases). Deletions cut 1 base from V and 0 bases from J, with 20 bases between. The CDR3 loop spans 19 amino acids. Germline values: CDR1 SGHTA, CDR2 FQGNSA. CDR3 nucleotide sequence: TGTGCCAGCAGCTTAGTATCCGGGGCTTCCGCGGGAAGCACAGATACGCAGTATTTT. It is translated as CASSLVSGASAGSTDTQYF.

The chain carries TRBV4-1 and TRBJ2-2; D not certain. The CDR3 has 15 residues. Germline V gene lookup returns CDR1 MGHRA and CDR2 YSYEKL. V lost 0 bases to trimming and J lost 4 bases, with 9 bases between them. The CDR3 DNA reads as TGCGCCAGCAGCCAAGATCTGGGCAGCACCGGGGAGCTGTTTTTT. This gives the protein CASSQDLGSTGELFF.

This clone was picked up a small number of times. The gene calls are TRBV18 and TRBJ2-7, with a possible D match to TRBD1 (5 bases). The CDR3 is 16 amino acids. Germline V gene sequence: CDR1 KGHSH, CDR2 LQKENI. The V and J ends lost 2 bases and 3 bases respectively, with 17 bases between them. The CDR3 coding sequence is TGTGCCAGCTCACCAGAGAGGACACGGGTAGACTACGAGCAGTACTTC. It specifies CASSPERTRVDYEQYF.

The rearrangement joins TRBV27 to TRBJ2-6, with D uncertain. With 2 bases removed from V and 1 base from J, the gap between germline ends came to 3 bases. There are 14 residues in the CDR3. CDR1 is MNHEY and CDR2 is SMNVEV in the germline V gene (reference sequence). In DNA, the CDR3 is TGTGCCAGCAGTTTACTGTCTGGGGCCAACGTCCTGACTTTC. It codes for CASSLLSGANVLTF.

The chain recombines TRBV6-2 or TRBV6-3 with TRBJ2-7, with D possibly TRBD1 on 5 matching bases. CDR3 length: 15 amino acids. Looked up from germline, CDR1 is MNHEY and CDR2 is SVGEGT. Trimming stripped 5 bases from V and 1 base from J, with 15 bases between. CDR3 in DNA: TGTGCCAGCAGTACCGTGGACCCAGGGTCCTACGAGCAGTACTTC. It codes for CASSTVDPGSYEQYF.

J is TRBJ2-2 and V is TRBV19; the D gene is possibly TRBD2 (6 bases). Per the germline V gene, CDR1 is LNHDA and CDR2 is SQIVND (reference sequence). The CDR3 runs to 15 residues. Trimming pared 6 bases from V and 4 bases from J, leaving 15 bases between. CDR3 residues: CASRLRGGITGELFF. As DNA, the CDR3 is TGTGCCAGTAGGCTCCGAGGCGGGATCACCGGGGAGCTGTTTTTT.

The J gene is TRBJ2-1, the V gene TRBV27; 10 bases are a match to TRBD2. CDR1 MNHEY and CDR2 SMNVEV come from the germline V gene (reference sequence). The CDR3 has 14 residues. V gave up 5 bases and J gave up 6 bases; unmatched junction bases: 4. The CDR3 nucleotides read TGTGCCAGCAGTAGGAGGACTAGCGGCAATGAGCAGTTCTTC. This sequence encodes CASSRRTSGNEQFF.

The V and J genes are TRBV7-8 and TRBJ1-1; D is unresolved. The CDR3 is 16 amino acids. Germline CDR1 and CDR2: SGHVS and FQNEAQ. Between the trimmed V and J ends, which lost 5 bases and 0 bases, there was a span of 16 bases. The CDR3 DNA reads as TGTGCCAGCAGCCCTCACGCTCTGACTATGAACACTGAAGCTTTCTTT. It specifies CASSPHALTMNTEAFF.

The V and J genes are TRBV5-1 and TRBJ1-2; no clear D. The CDR3 consists of 12 residues. CDR1 SGHRS and CDR2 YFSETQ come from the germline V gene. V was clipped by 4 bases and J by 7 bases, with 11 bases between them. The CDR3 DNA sequence: TGCGCCAGCAGCACCCTACTCGGTGGCTACACCTTC. Amino acid sequence: CASSTLLGGYTF.

This rearrangement joins TRBV5-1 to TRBJ2-1; 9 positions match TRBD2. The CDR3 is made up of 15 amino acids. The ends lost 1 base at V and 5 bases at J; junction bases unmatched: 4. Germline lookup yields CDR1 SGHRS and CDR2 YFSETQ. CDR3 residues: CASSLSLAGNNEQFF. The CDR3 DNA is TGCGCCAGCAGCTTGTCACTAGCGGGTAACAATGAGCAGTTCTTC.

The rearrangement links TRBV3-1 (or the pseudogene TRBV3-2) to TRBJ2-5, with D maybe TRBD1 (5 bases). CDR3 length: 14 amino acids. Trimming stripped 7 bases from V and 7 bases from J, with 19 bases between. Germline V lookup: CDR1 LGHDT, CDR2 YNNKEL (reference sequence). CDR3 residues: CASTVGARVGTQYF. For the CDR3, the DNA is TGTGCCAGCACCGTAGGGGCCCGCGTGGGGACCCAGTACTTC.

The chain carries TRBV28 and TRBJ2-1; weak D call: TRBD2 (5 bases). This CDR3 is 13 amino acids long. V dropped 6 bases and J dropped 10 bases, with 16 bases sitting between them. Germline V gene data show CDR1 as MDHEN and CDR2 as SYDVKM. CDR3 coding DNA: TGTGCCAGCAGCCCGGGATTAGCGAGGGAGCAGTTCTTC. As protein: CASSPGLAREQFF.

This rearrangement joins TRBV29-1 to TRBJ2-1; D gene ambiguous. CDR1 SQVTM and CDR2 ANQGSEA come from the germline V gene. CDR3 length: 11 amino acids. V was cut by 5 bases and J by 10 bases, with 12 bases left in between. CDR3 sequence reads: CSVQGAGEQFF. In nucleotides, the CDR3 is TGCAGCGTTCAAGGAGCCGGGGAGCAGTTCTTC.

The rearrangement uses TRBV19 and TRBJ2-1; 14 bases align to TRBD2. Germline loops: CDR1 LNHDA, CDR2 SQIVND (reference sequence). Trimming took 3 bases from V and 6 from J; bases not matched to a gene: 10. The CDR3 loop spans 18 amino acids. In DNA, the CDR3 is TGTGCCAGTAGTATGGGACTAGCGGGAGTCCCCTTAGTCAATGAGCAGTTCTTC. The encoded protein is CASSMGLAGVPLVNEQFF.

Only a few counts were recorded for this clone. The genes are TRBV7-6 and TRBJ2-7; TRBD1 aligns across 8 bases. Germline CDR1 and CDR2: SGHVS and FNYEAQ. CDR3 length: 13 amino acids. The V gene end was trimmed by 5 bases and the J gene end by 5 bases; junction bases not matched to a gene: 5. In DNA, the CDR3 is TGTGCCAGCAGCCAGCGACAGGGGAACGAGCAGTACTTC. Its protein is CASSQRQGNEQYF.

The V call is TRBV28, the J call TRBJ1-5; 10 nucleotides align to TRBD1. Germline loops: CDR1 MDHEN, CDR2 SYDVKM. V was pared by 5 bases and J by 6 bases, with 7 bases of the junction left unmatched. The CDR3 runs 15 residues. In DNA, the CDR3 is TGTGCCAGCAGTCGCAGGACAGGGGGGTTTCAGCCCCAGCATTTT. Translating gives CASSRRTGGFQPQHF.

The gene calls are TRBV3-1 (or the pseudogene TRBV3-2) and TRBJ1-1; D perhaps matches TRBD1 (5 bases). The V gene's germline CDR1 is LGHDT and CDR2 YNNKEL (reference sequence). Trimming shortened V by 5 bases and J by 0 bases, and 13 bases separated the two germline ends. This CDR3 contains 15 residues. CDR3 in DNA: TGTGCCAGCAGCAACCCGACAGTCATGAACACTGAAGCTTTCTTT. Its protein is CASSNPTVMNTEAFF.

The chain employs TRBV9 and TRBJ2-5; D perhaps matches TRBD1 (6 bases). Trimming stripped 0 bases from V and 5 bases from J, with 14 bases between. Germline V gene data show CDR1 as SGDLS and CDR2 as YYNGEE. The length of the CDR3 is 15 residues. The CDR3 here is CASSVVGQLPETQYF. In nucleotides, the CDR3 is TGTGCCAGCAGCGTAGTCGGACAGTTACCTGAGACCCAGTACTTC.

Remarks on this clone: Additional DNA sequences in this sample encode the identical CDR3. This rearrangement joins TRBV5-1 to TRBJ2-3; D remains ambiguous. The CDR3 has 13 amino acids. V was clipped by 2 bases and J by 0 bases, with 4 bases between them. The germline V gene encodes CDR1 SGHRS and CDR2 YFSETQ. The CDR3 sequence is CASSFSSTDTQYF. In DNA, the CDR3 is TGCGCCAGCAGCTTCTCCAGCACAGATACGCAGTATTTT. Based on the CDR3 plus reference TRBV5-1 and TRBJ2-3, the full variable domain is KAGVTQTPRYLIKTRGQQVTLSCSPISGHRSVSWYQQTPGQGLQFLFEYFSETQRNKGNFPGRFSGRQFSNSRSEMNVSTLELGDSALYLCASSFSSTDTQYFGPGTRLTVL.

This rearrangement joins TRBV3-1 (or the pseudogene TRBV3-2) to TRBJ2-7; D ambiguous. Germline lookup yields CDR1 LGHDT and CDR2 YNNKEL (reference sequence). V was cut by 0 bases and J by 0 bases, with 9 bases left in between. This CDR3 contains 15 residues. The CDR3 DNA follows: TGTGCCAGCAGCCAAGACGTCGTAGTCTCCTACGAGCAGTACTTC. Protein sequence: CASSQDVVVSYEQYF.

V usage is TRBV12-3 or TRBV12-4 and J usage is TRBJ2-7; no reliable D call. The V and J ends lost 1 base and 2 bases respectively, with 3 bases between them. This CDR3 contains 12 residues. CDR3 sequence: CASSLGTYEQYF. CDR3 nucleotide sequence: TGTGCCAGCAGTTTAGGTACCTACGAGCAGTACTTC.

This chain joins TRBV12-3 or TRBV12-4 and TRBJ2-5; D is uncertain. Deletions cut 3 bases from V and 5 bases from J, with 7 bases between. CDR3 length: 12 residues. This CDR3 is CASSFPGETQYF. CDR3 bases: TGTGCCAGCAGTTTCCCCGGGGAGACCCAGTACTTC.